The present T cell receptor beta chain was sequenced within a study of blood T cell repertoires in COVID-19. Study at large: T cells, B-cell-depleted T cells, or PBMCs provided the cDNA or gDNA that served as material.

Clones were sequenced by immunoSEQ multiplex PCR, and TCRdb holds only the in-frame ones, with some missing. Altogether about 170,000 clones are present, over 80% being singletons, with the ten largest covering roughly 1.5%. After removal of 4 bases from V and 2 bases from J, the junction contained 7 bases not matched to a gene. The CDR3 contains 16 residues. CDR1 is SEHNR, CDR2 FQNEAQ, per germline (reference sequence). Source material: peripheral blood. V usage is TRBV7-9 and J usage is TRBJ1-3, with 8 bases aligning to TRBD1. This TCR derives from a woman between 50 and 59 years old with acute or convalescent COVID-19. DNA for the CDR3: TGTGCCAGCAGCTGGACAGGGAGTGCTGCTGGAAACACCATATATTTT. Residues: CASSWTGSAAGNTIYF.